One sample yielded the 23 T cell receptor beta chains listed below, sequenced in a study of T cell responses to AZD1222 COVID-19 vaccine. The table came from immunoSEQ multiplex PCR; TCRdb's copy has only in-frame clones and leaves some out. The table shows 150,000 to 200,000 clones, with over 80% occurring only once. Sequencing was performed on peripheral blood, taken on day 0 of MenACWY control vaccination. The receptors derive from an adult in good health.

The genes are TRBV30 and TRBJ1-1, with 7 nucleotides matching TRBD1. Germline assignment: CDR1 GTSNPN and CDR2 SVGIG (reference sequence). The J segment lost 3 bases and the V segment lost 0 bases, leaving 7 bases of the junction unmatched. The CDR3 extends over 15 amino acids. The CDR3 reads CAWSVPGTADTEAFF. CDR3 in DNA: TGTGCCTGGAGTGTTCCCGGGACAGCGGACACTGAAGCTTTCTTT.

This clone was found once. This chain links TRBV12-3 or TRBV12-4 with TRBJ1-2, with D unresolved. This CDR3 region has 13 residues. V was pared by 2 bases and J by 5 bases, with 9 bases between. The DNA for the CDR3 is TGTGCCAGCAGTTTAAGGGCAGCTTATGGCTACACCTTC. Encoded protein: CASSLRAAYGYTF.

The V and J genes are TRBV28 and TRBJ2-5, with D possibly TRBD2 on 7 matching bases. Germline V lookup: CDR1 MDHEN, CDR2 SYDVKM. V was cut by 5 bases and J by 5 bases, with 15 bases left in between. The CDR3 runs to 14 residues. The chain's CDR3 is CASSQWGGMETQYF. The CDR3 nucleotides are TGTGCCAGCAGTCAATGGGGGGGCATGGAGACCCAGTACTTC.

This clone was seen a handful of times. V usage is TRBV18 and J usage is TRBJ2-7; weak D call: TRBD2 (6 bases). The ends were cut back, 4 bases at V and 6 bases at J, with 13 bases in the middle. The CDR3 has 13 amino acids. In germline, CDR1 is KGHSH, CDR2 LQKENI. In DNA, the CDR3 is TGTGCCAGCTCACAGGGGCAGGGAGGCGAGCAGTACTTC. Amino acids: CASSQGQGGEQYF.

J is TRBJ2-1 and V is TRBV19, with 16 bases identical to TRBD2. V dropped 8 bases and J dropped 8; count of bases not matched to a gene: 6. The germline gives CDR1 LNHDA, CDR2 SQIVND (reference sequence). This CDR3 has 15 amino acids. Here the CDR3 reads CASQTGTSGRDEQFF. CDR3 nucleotide sequence: TGTGCCAGTCAAACCGGGACTAGCGGGAGGGATGAGCAGTTCTTC.

This clone was recorded only once. This chain's CDR3 is CASSLNPGGLTYEQYF. Written as DNA, the CDR3 is TGTGCCAGCAGCTTAAATCCGGGGGGGCTCACCTACGAGCAGTACTTC. The chain has TRBV7-2 and TRBJ2-7, with 8 bases identical to TRBD2. The CDR3 is 16 amino acids. The germline gives CDR1 SGHTA, CDR2 FQGNSA. Trimming at V came to 2 bases and at J to 2 bases, leaving 8 bases not matched to a gene.

The V call is TRBV5-1, the J call TRBJ1-1, with 7 positions matching TRBD1. The V and J ends lost 0 bases and 6 bases, in that order; junction bases with no gene match: 5. Germline values: CDR1 SGHRS, CDR2 YFSETQ. The length of the CDR3 is 14 residues. CDR3 sequence (DNA): TGCGCCAGCAGCTTGGGACAGGGACCTTCTGAAGCTTTCTTT. It encodes CASSLGQGPSEAFF. Full variable domain (rest looked up from reference TRBV5-1 and TRBJ1-1): KAGVTQTPRYLIKTRGQQVTLSCSPISGHRSVSWYQQTPGQGLQFLFEYFSETQRNKGNFPGRFSGRQFSNSRSEMNVSTLELGDSALYLCASSLGQGPSEAFFGQGTRLTVV.

The chain recombines TRBV2 with TRBJ2-3; weak D call: TRBD1 (6 bases). V lost 4 bases and J lost 2, with 7 bases in between. From germline, CDR1 is SNHLY and CDR2 FYNNEI. The CDR3 sequence is 13 residues long. The CDR3 protein is CASSVGATDTQYF. The CDR3 bases are TGTGCCAGCAGTGTGGGGGCCACAGATACGCAGTATTTT.

Only one count was recorded for this clone. This sample includes further DNA sequences coding for the same CDR3. The rearrangement uses TRBV7-3 and TRBJ2-3; D not certain. The CDR3 has 13 residues. Between the trimmed V and J ends, which lost 5 bases and 0 bases, there was a span of 6 bases. Germline V gene data show CDR1 as SGHTA and CDR2 as FQGTGA. Written as DNA, the CDR3 is TGTGCCAGCAGCCCGTCTAGCACAGATACGCAGTATTTT. Protein product: CASSPSSTDTQYF.

The chain uses TRBV5-1 and TRBJ2-2, with D tentatively TRBD1 or TRBD2 (5 bases each). V gave up 4 bases and J gave up 5 bases, with 18 bases separating them. The germline gives CDR1 SGHRS, CDR2 YFSETQ. CDR3 length: 16 residues. CDR3 sequence reads: CASSNEGRAWTGELFF. As DNA, the CDR3 is TGCGCCAGCAGCAACGAGGGACGTGCTTGGACCGGGGAGCTGTTTTTT.

CDR3 loop: CASSMQEGLLDEQFF. The CDR3 DNA reads TGTGCCAGTAGTATGCAAGAGGGTTTATTGGATGAGCAGTTCTTC. The chain combines TRBV19 with TRBJ2-1, with D perhaps matching TRBD2 (5 bases). The CDR3 runs to 15 residues. V lost 3 bases, J lost 8 bases, and 17 bases lay in between. CDR1 and CDR2 (germline): LNHDA, SQIVND (reference sequence).

This clone was observed once. The chain uses TRBV27 and TRBJ2-5, with 13 bases fitting TRBD2. CDR1 MNHEY and CDR2 SMNVEV come from the germline V gene (reference sequence). V gave up 4 bases and J gave up 2 bases; unmatched junction bases: 4. This CDR3 has 16 residues. The DNA for the CDR3 is TGTGCCAGCAGTTCTACTAGCGGGAGGGATCAAGAGACCCAGTACTTC. Translated, it gives CASSSTSGRDQETQYF.

The chain employs TRBV28 and TRBJ2-2; D is uncertain. The V gene's germline CDR1 is MDHEN and CDR2 SYDVKM. V gave up 6 bases and J gave up 3 bases, with 11 bases separating them. The CDR3 runs 14 residues. DNA of the CDR3: TGTGCCAGCAGCTTTAGCACGGACACCGGGGAGCTGTTTTTT. Protein product: CASSFSTDTGELFF.

The chain recombines TRBV5-5 with TRBJ2-5; perhaps D is TRBD1 or TRBD2 (5 bases each). Between the trimmed V and J ends, which lost 4 bases and 1 base, there was a span of 17 bases. This CDR3 is 16 amino acids long. Germline CDR1 reads SGHKS; CDR2 reads YYEKEE (reference sequence). The chain's CDR3 is CASSNRDDFSQETQYF. CDR3 bases: TGTGCCAGCAGCAACCGGGACGACTTTAGCCAAGAGACCCAGTACTTC.

V gene TRBV18 combines with J gene TRBJ2-1; D may be TRBD1 (6 bases). The V gene lost 1 base and the J gene lost 5 bases, with 9 bases spanning the gap. Germline CDR1 KGHSH, CDR2 LQKENI. The CDR3 contains 14 residues. The CDR3 reads CASSPRGTNNEQFF. The CDR3 nucleotides are TGTGCCAGCTCACCACGGGGGACAAACAATGAGCAGTTCTTC.

The rearrangement uses TRBV15 and TRBJ2-2; TRBD2 matches at 12 bases. From germline, CDR1 is LNHNV and CDR2 YYDKDF (reference sequence). The CDR3 has 16 residues. Trimming removed 2 bases from V and 5 bases from J; junction bases left unmatched: 3. The CDR3 bases are TGTGCCACCAGCAGATATGGACTAGCGGGAACCGGGGAGCTGTTTTTT. It is translated as CATSRYGLAGTGELFF. Supplemented by reference TRBV15 and TRBJ2-2, the full variable domain reads DAMVIQNPRYQVTQFGKPVTLSCSQTLNHNVMYWYQQKSSQAPKLLFHYYDKDFNNEADTPDNFQSRRPNTSFCFLDIRSPGLGDTAMYLCATSRYGLAGTGELFFGEGSRLTVL.

The chain employs TRBV23-1 and TRBJ2-7, with D hard to call. TRBV23-1 is flagged as an ORF with uncertain function. This CDR3 spans 14 amino acids. The ends were cut back, 4 bases at V and 0 bases at J, with 10 bases in the middle. CDR3 coding DNA: TGCGCCAGCAGTCCTGGCGAGAGCTCCTACGAGCAGTACTTC. It yields the protein CASSPGESSYEQYF.

This chain links TRBV6-5 with TRBJ2-7, with TRBD1 matching 10 bases. The ends lost 6 bases at V and 2 bases at J; junction bases unmatched: 4. Germline V gene lookup returns CDR1 MNHEY and CDR2 SVGAGI. The CDR3 runs 14 residues. The CDR3 sequence: CASRRTGGPYEQYF. CDR3 bases: TGTGCCAGCAGGAGGACAGGGGGGCCCTACGAGCAGTACTTC.

J is TRBJ2-7 and V is TRBV29-1, with TRBD1 identical over 8 bases. The CDR3 consists of 13 residues. The ends lost 4 bases at V and 6 bases at J; junction bases unmatched: 8. CDR1 and CDR2 from the germline V gene are SQVTM and ANQGSEA. The CDR3 is CSVAGTGRSEQYF. The CDR3 nucleotides are TGCAGCGTTGCGGGGACAGGTAGGAGCGAGCAGTACTTC.

The V call is TRBV18, the J call TRBJ2-1, with 8 bases that match TRBD2. V lost 1 base, J lost 8 bases, and 10 bases stayed unmatched. There are 16 residues in the CDR3. Germline V CDR1 and CDR2: KGHSH, LQKENI. CDR3 bases: TGTGCCAGCTCACCACTCCCGGGAGGGCCTGGAGATGAGCAGTTCTTC. This encodes CASSPLPGGPGDEQFF.

The count of this clone is one. The same CDR3 is also encoded by other DNA sequences in this sample. V and J are TRBV7-3 and TRBJ2-2; D is possibly TRBD2 (6 bases). Trimming pared 0 bases from V and 3 bases from J, leaving 8 bases between. CDR3 length: 15 residues. CDR1 is SGHTA and CDR2 is FQGTGA in the germline V gene. CDR3 DNA: TGTGCCAGCAGCTTAACCGGGGGAGACACCGGGGAGCTGTTTTTT. Translation: CASSLTGGDTGELFF. Complete variable domain (other parts from reference TRBV7-3 and TRBJ2-2): GAGVSQTPSNKVTEKGKYVELRCDPISGHTALYWYRQSLGQGPEFLIYFQGTGAADDSGLPNDRFFAVRPEGSVSTLKIQRTERGDSAVYLCASSLTGGDTGELFFGEGSRLTVL.

This chain connects TRBV19 to TRBJ1-4; TRBD1 matches at 9 bases. J lost 8 bases, V lost 10 bases, and 11 bases had no gene match. The length of the CDR3 is 14 residues. CDR1 and CDR2 from the germline V gene are LNHDA and SQIVND (reference sequence). In nucleotides, the CDR3 is TGTGCCACCAGGCGTGGGACAGGGTACGAAAAACTGTTTTTT. Amino acids: CATRRGTGYEKLFF. The variable domain in full, completed from reference TRBV19 and TRBJ1-4, reads DGGITQSPKYLFRKEGQNVTLSCEQNLNHDAMYWYRQDPGQGLRLIYYSQIVNDFQKGDIAEGYSVSREKKESFPLTVTSAQKNPTAFYLCATRRGTGYEKLFFGSGTQLSVL.

The chain links TRBV7-2 to TRBJ2-4; D is possibly TRBD2 (5 bases). V was trimmed by 3 bases and J by 0 bases, leaving 9 bases between them. CDR3 length: 15 residues. Germline lookup yields CDR1 SGHTA and CDR2 FQGNSA. The CDR3 nucleotides read TGTGCCAGCAGCTTTCTGGCGGGAGCCAAAAACATTCAGTACTTC. The encoded protein is CASSFLAGAKNIQYF.